This TCR beta chain was sequenced in a study of glioma-infiltrating T cells. The CDR3 is 12 amino acids. CDR1 is DFQATT and CDR2 is SNEGSKA in the germline V gene (reference sequence). Of note for this clonotype: One end of the junction varies from germline; a read error may be responsible.

TCR alpha and beta CDR3 regions were amplified from RNA using iRepertoire nested multiplex PCR. TCRdb called the multiplex PCR reads again in MiXCR, with one record for every CDR3 protein. Of fewer than 500,000 distinct CDR3 sequences in the sample, less than 50% were seen once. This receptor was identified in a human donor with low-grade glioma or glioblastoma, undergoing nonglioma brain surgery, or in good health (not recorded which). The chain carries TRBV20-1 and TRBJ2-7; a possible D gene is TRBD2 (6 bases). The sample consisted of glioma tissue, nonneoplastic brain tissue, or PBMCs (not recorded which). CDR3 sequence reads: CSVRRGGYKQYF. The CDR3 DNA reads as TGCAGTGTCAGAAGGGGAGGCTACAAGCAGTACTTC.